The 10 T cell receptor beta chains below come from one sample, sequenced in a study of post-analysis software for immune sequencing data. Study results and caveats: The five TRBV segments detected at higher frequency in patients than in controls included TRBV5-6, TRBV5-1 and TRBV20-1.

Their target antigens are unknown. Researchers reported that TCR beta cDNA libraries carried unique molecular identifiers. TCRdb used MiXCR to reprocess the PCR reads, holding one entry per CDR3 protein. The sample includes 600,000 to 750,000 distinct CDR3 sequences, approximately 59% of them seen just once. Input material: blood. Source of these receptors: a girl aged 2 to 10 with multiple sclerosis.

To note about this clonotype: This sequence may be a read error, since a much larger clone differs from it by one base. V gene TRBV15 combines with J gene TRBJ2-5; D is undetermined. Germline CDR1 and CDR2: LNHNV and YYDKDF (reference sequence). The germline V and J ends were trimmed by 4 bases and 3 bases, with 3 bases remaining between them. This CDR3 contains 11 residues. CDR3 region: CATSKEETQYF. For the CDR3, the DNA is TGTGCCACCAGCAAAGAAGAGACCCAGTACTTC.

This clonotype was observed a handful of times. The chain couples TRBV29-1 to TRBJ2-5, with D unresolved. The CDR3 is 11 residues long. The germline V gene encodes CDR1 SQVTM and CDR2 ANQGSEA. Trimming cost V 7 bases and J 5 bases, with 11 bases left between them. The CDR3 DNA reads TGCAGCGGCCGGCTTTCGGAGACCCAGTACTTC. Its translation is CSGRLSETQYF. The full variable domain, completed using reference TRBV29-1 and TRBJ2-5, is SAVISQKPSRDICQRGTSLTIQCQVDSQVTMMFWYRQQPGQSLTLIATANQGSEATYESGFVIDKFPISRPNLTFSTLTVSNMSPEDSSIYLCSGRLSETQYFGPGTRLLVL.

This rearrangement joins TRBV15 to TRBJ2-7, with 10 bases identical to TRBD1. Near its end, the DNA agrees better with TRBJ2-5, so the J call may be wrong. This CDR3 spans 15 amino acids. The germline V gene encodes CDR1 LNHNV and CDR2 YYDKDF (reference sequence). In DNA form, the CDR3 reads TGTGCCACCAGCAGAGGACAGGGGGCGGTGGAGACCCAGTACTTC. Its translation: CATSRGQGAVETQYF.

In its sample, this clonotype was seen once. This sequence joins TRBV6-2 or TRBV6-3 and TRBJ2-7; D is possibly TRBD1 or TRBD2 (5 bases each). Germline V gives CDR1 MNHEY, CDR2 SVGEGT. The CDR3 covers 14 residues. Trimming took 5 bases from V and 6 from J, leaving 17 bases between them. The CDR3 loop is CASSPPGRLAEQYF. The CDR3, as DNA: TGTGCCAGCAGTCCCCCGGGACGCCTAGCCGAGCAGTACTTC.

This clonotype was seen more than once but under ten times. The chain uses TRBV7-2 and TRBJ1-2, with 10 bases aligning to TRBD1. CDR1 and CDR2 (germline): SGHTA, FQGNSA. Trimming removed 0 bases from V and 4 bases from J; junction bases left unmatched: 5. This CDR3 has 16 amino acids. The CDR3 here is CASSLAPTGGGYGYTF. The CDR3 DNA sequence: TGTGCCAGCAGCTTAGCGCCGACAGGGGGCGGCTATGGCTACACCTTC. Drawing the rest from reference TRBV7-2 and TRBJ1-2, the complete variable domain is GAGVSQSPSNKVTEKGKDVELRCDPISGHTALYWYRQSLGQGLEFLIYFQGNSAPDKSGLPSDRFSAERTGGSVSTLTIQRTQQEDSAVYLCASSLAPTGGGYGYTFGSGTRLTVV.

The rearrangement uses TRBV20-1 and TRBJ2-7; D gene ambiguous. The germline V gene has CDR1 DFQATT and CDR2 SNEGSKA (reference sequence). V lost 3 bases to trimming and J lost 1 base, with 16 bases between them. The CDR3 is made up of 15 amino acids. CDR3 DNA: TGCAGTGCTAGTATCCCCGGGCATTCATCCTACGAGCAGTACTTC. It yields the protein CSASIPGHSSYEQYF.

V usage is TRBV3-1 and J usage is TRBJ2-3, with no clear D. Trimming removed 5 bases from V and 5 bases from J, with 8 bases in between. This CDR3 is 12 amino acids long. CDR1 is LGHDT and CDR2 is YNNKEL in the germline V gene (reference sequence). Here the CDR3 DNA reads TGTGCCAGCAGCTTTCAGGTAGATACGCAGTATTTT. It encodes CASSFQVDTQYF.

V is TRBV29-1 and J is TRBJ2-1; D unresolved. The CDR3 sequence is 12 residues long. The germline CDR1 and CDR2 sequences are SQVTM and ANQGSEA. Trimming pared 4 bases from V and 5 bases from J, leaving 9 bases between. The CDR3 sequence: CSVGRVNNEQFF. CDR3 DNA sequence: TGCAGCGTTGGTCGGGTGAACAATGAGCAGTTCTTC.

This clonotype was seen a single time. The rearrangement uses TRBV7-2 and TRBJ2-5; either TRBD1 or TRBD2 may fit D (5 bases each). Deletions cut 0 bases from V and 1 base from J, with 15 bases between. The CDR3 sequence is 17 residues long. CDR1 is SGHTA, CDR2 FQGNSA, per germline. CDR3 residues: CASSLALLGPSQETQYF. CDR3 nucleotides: TGTGCCAGCAGCTTAGCGCTATTGGGACCGAGCCAAGAGACCCAGTACTTC.

This chain uses TRBV9 with TRBJ2-1; D uncertain. This CDR3 is built from 15 residues. The V end was cut by 3 bases, the J end by 0 bases, with 10 bases between. Germline CDR1 and CDR2: SGDLS and YYNGEE. CDR3 amino acids: CASSAGPNSYNEQFF. The DNA for the CDR3 is TGTGCCAGCAGCGCCGGACCGAACTCCTACAATGAGCAGTTCTTC.